Each of the 30 T cell receptor beta chains below was sequenced from the same sample in a study of blood T cells in healthy people across ages. A second PCR of roughly 7 to 11 cycles used a sample-barcoded 5' primer and a J-beta primer mix. TCRdb re-derived calls from the 5' RACE reads in MiXCR, one entry per CDR3 protein. In the table there are around 780,000 distinct CDR3 sequences, roughly 25% of which are singletons. These same records also appear under a second study, on T cells of mothers and their children.

Specimen: blood. The receptors were gathered from a boy aged 5-17 years in good health.

This clonotype was seen a few times. The chain has TRBV5-1 and TRBJ2-5; the match to TRBD2 covers 11 bases. This CDR3 is built from 17 residues. The ends lost 4 bases at V and 4 bases at J; junction bases unmatched: 12. Germline loops: CDR1 SGHRS, CDR2 YFSETQ. The CDR3 loop is CASSPTTSGALRETQYF. The CDR3 nucleotides are TGCGCCAGCAGCCCTACGACTAGCGGGGCCCTAAGAGAGACCCAGTACTTC.

CDR3 sequence: CASSLRLAKDTQYF. The CDR3 nucleotides read TGCGCCAGCAGCTTGCGTCTAGCGAAGGATACGCAGTATTTT. The chain recombines TRBV5-1 with TRBJ2-3, with D possibly TRBD2 on 6 matching bases. This CDR3 spans 14 amino acids. Trimming pared 1 base from V and 6 bases from J, leaving 12 bases between. The germline V gene encodes CDR1 SGHRS and CDR2 YFSETQ. The entire variable domain, with the rest obtained from reference TRBV5-1 and TRBJ2-3, is as follows: KAGVTQTPRYLIKTRGQQVTLSCSPISGHRSVSWYQQTPGQGLQFLFEYFSETQRNKGNFPGRFSGRQFSNSRSEMNVSTLELGDSALYLCASSLRLAKDTQYFGPGTRLTVL.

The chain recombines TRBV5-1 with TRBJ2-3; D uncertain. The CDR3 totals 13 residues. The germline V gene encodes CDR1 SGHRS and CDR2 YFSETQ. V shed 4 bases and J shed 6 bases, with 12 bases lying between them. The CDR3 DNA sequence: TGCGCCAGCAGCCCCGAGCCGCGGGATACGCAGTATTTT. Its protein is CASSPEPRDTQYF.

The chain joins TRBV2 to TRBJ1-4; D remains ambiguous. Per the germline V gene, CDR1 is SNHLY and CDR2 is FYNNEI. The V and J ends lost 7 bases and 8 bases respectively, with 14 bases between them. The CDR3 loop spans 13 amino acids. Written as DNA, the CDR3 is TGTGCCAGCACCCGCGGGGTTAGGGAAAAACTGTTTTTT. Translating it yields CASTRGVREKLFF.

This rearrangement joins TRBV2 to TRBJ2-3; the D gene is possibly TRBD2 (6 bases). Per germline, CDR1 SNHLY and CDR2 FYNNEI. The germline V and J ends were trimmed by 6 bases and 5 bases, with 12 bases remaining between them. The CDR3 runs to 13 residues. In DNA, the CDR3 is TGTGCCAGCAGCGCCTTGGGAGGAGATACGCAGTATTTT. It codes for CASSALGGDTQYF. The full variable domain, rest sourced from reference TRBV2 and TRBJ2-3, is EPEVTQTPSHQVTQMGQEVILRCVPISNHLYFYWYRQILGQKVEFLVSFYNNEISEKSEIFDDQFSVERPDGSNFTLKIRSTKLEDSAMYFCASSALGGDTQYFGPGTRLTVL.

This chain uses TRBV5-1 with TRBJ2-5; the match to TRBD2 covers 10 bases. The CDR3 extends over 16 amino acids. The trim removed 4 bases at V and 0 bases at J, leaving 6 bases unmatched. Germline V gene lookup returns CDR1 SGHRS and CDR2 YFSETQ. CDR3 coding DNA: TGCGCCAGCAGCGAAGTAGCGGGGGGCCACCAAGAGACCCAGTACTTC. Its protein product is CASSEVAGGHQETQYF.

V and J are TRBV5-1 and TRBJ2-2; 7 bases line up with TRBD1. V was clipped by 0 bases and J by 4 bases; unmatched bases: 6. In germline, CDR1 is SGHRS, CDR2 YFSETQ. This CDR3 region has 16 residues. This CDR3 reads CASSLGGGAGTGELFF. Written as DNA, the CDR3 is TGCGCCAGCAGCTTGGGAGGGGGCGCGGGCACCGGGGAGCTGTTTTTT.

Worth noting for this clonotype: Germline and junction disagree at one end, which may indicate a read error. The V and J genes are TRBV7-9 and TRBJ2-3; no clear D gene. This CDR3 contains 16 residues. Germline values: CDR1 SEHNR, CDR2 FQNEAQ (reference sequence). The CDR3 DNA is TGTGCCAGCAGCTTAGAGGCTAGACGCCGCACAGATCCGCAGTATTTT. Its translation: CASSLEARRRTDPQYF.

This clonotype was seen at least ten times. The J gene is TRBJ2-5, the V gene TRBV7-2; 9 bases match TRBD1. Trimming cost V 1 base and J 5 bases; bases outside gene matches: 2. Germline V gene sequence: CDR1 SGHTA, CDR2 FQGNSA. The CDR3 length is 14 residues. The CDR3, as DNA: TGTGCCAGCAGCTTAGACAGGGGGCGTGAGACCCAGTACTTC. Translating it yields CASSLDRGRETQYF.

The chain has TRBV6-1 and TRBJ2-7, with D maybe TRBD2 (5 bases). The CDR3 is 16 residues long. Germline V CDR1 and CDR2: MNHNS, SASEGT. Trimming left V 3 bases short and J 2 bases short, with 17 bases between. In DNA, the CDR3 is TGTGCCAGCAGTGATACTGCGGGTTTTTTCCCCTACGAGCAGTACTTC. Amino acids: CASSDTAGFFPYEQYF.

The genes are TRBV13 and TRBJ2-3; possibly TRBD1 for D (5 bases). The CDR3 extends over 19 amino acids. Germline V gene lookup returns CDR1 PRHDT and CDR2 FYEKMQ (reference sequence). The V end lost 0 bases, the J end lost 2 bases, and 21 bases lay between the germline ends. The DNA of the CDR3 is TGTGCCAGCAGCTTAGGACCCCTATGGGGCAGTTTATCCACAGATACGCAGTATTTT. Protein product: CASSLGPLWGSLSTDTQYF.

This chain joins TRBV3-1 and TRBJ2-1; TRBD2 matches 9 bases. Germline V lookup: CDR1 LGHDT, CDR2 YNNKEL (reference sequence). The CDR3 covers 14 residues. Germline trimming cut 4 bases from V and 3 bases from J; bases unmatched to any gene: 1. The CDR3 coding sequence is TGTGCCAGCAGCCCTAGCGGGGTCTACAATGAGCAGTTCTTC. Encoded protein: CASSPSGVYNEQFF.

This rearrangement joins TRBV2 to TRBJ2-2; no definite D call. From germline, CDR1 is SNHLY and CDR2 FYNNEI. The CDR3 is 13 residues long. Trimming pared 6 bases from V and 8 bases from J, leaving 13 bases between. CDR3 DNA sequence: TGTGCCAGCAGCGAAACCTACTCAGGGGAGCTGTTTTTT. Its translation: CASSETYSGELFF.

The V call is TRBV7-2, the J call TRBJ2-1, with TRBD2 matching over 12 bases. V dropped 2 bases and J dropped 9; count of bases not matched to a gene: 5. The germline V gene encodes CDR1 SGHTA and CDR2 FQGNSA. This CDR3 spans 15 amino acids. The CDR3 here is CASSLRLAGVVEQFF. The CDR3 nucleotides read TGTGCCAGCAGCTTAAGACTAGCGGGAGTGGTTGAGCAGTTCTTC.

CDR3 nucleotide sequence: TGTGCCAGCAGTTTTTCGCTGACGGGTGGGTACCAAGAGACCCAGTACTTC. Encoded protein: CASSFSLTGGYQETQYF. This chain links TRBV12-3 or TRBV12-4 with TRBJ2-5, with D unresolved. The ends were cut back, 3 bases at V and 0 bases at J, with 17 bases in the middle. The CDR3 runs to 17 residues.

This chain uses TRBV7-3 with TRBJ2-1; D unresolved. The CDR3 length is 16 residues. Looked up from germline, CDR1 is SGHTA and CDR2 is FQGTGA. V lost 2 bases and J 0 bases, leaving 11 bases between the germline ends. CDR3 in amino acids: CASSLWASSSYNEQFF. The CDR3 bases are TGTGCCAGCAGCTTATGGGCCTCTAGCTCCTACAATGAGCAGTTCTTC.

The chain carries TRBV5-1 and TRBJ1-6; no reliable D call. V gave up 0 bases and J gave up 7 bases, with 8 bases separating them. Germline CDR1 is SGHRS and CDR2 is YFSETQ. The length of the CDR3 is 14 residues. The chain's CDR3 is CASSLDGLNSPLHF. CDR3 DNA sequence: TGCGCCAGCAGCTTGGACGGCCTAAATTCACCCCTCCACTTT. Full variable domain (rest looked up from reference TRBV5-1 and TRBJ1-6): KAGVTQTPRYLIKTRGQQVTLSCSPISGHRSVSWYQQTPGQGLQFLFEYFSETQRNKGNFPGRFSGRQFSNSRSEMNVSTLELGDSALYLCASSLDGLNSPLHFGNGTRLTVT.

This clonotype was recorded at least ten times. The chain couples TRBV7-3 to TRBJ2-1, with 11 bases fitting TRBD2. Unmatched junction bases numbered 1, after V lost 2 bases and J lost 4 bases. This CDR3 region has 15 residues. CDR1 and CDR2 (germline): SGHTA, FQGTGA. In nucleotides, the CDR3 is TGTGCCAGCAGCTTACTAGCGGGGGGATACAATGAGCAGTTCTTC. Its protein product is CASSLLAGGYNEQFF.

This clonotype was seen repeatedly, ten times or more. Compared with germline, one end of the junction differs, possibly owing to a read error. J is TRBJ2-7 and V is TRBV3-1, with a tentative D call TRBD2 (6 bases). Germline CDR1 is LGHDT and CDR2 is YNNKEL (reference sequence). The CDR3 runs 15 residues. This CDR3 is CASSQGGLTSDEQYF. CDR3 nucleotides: TGTGCCAGCAGCCAAGGGGGACTGACCTCCGACGAGCAGTACTTC.

This chain uses TRBV12-3 or TRBV12-4 with TRBJ1-6; a weak D match, TRBD1 (5 bases). The CDR3 totals 13 residues. V was pared by 6 bases and J by 9 bases, with 12 bases between. The CDR3 DNA reads TGTGCCAGCAGGACAGAGTATCTTTCACCCCTCCACTTT. Its translation: CASRTEYLSPLHF.

This clonotype was recorded a few times. This chain connects TRBV12-3 or TRBV12-4 to TRBJ2-1; 10 nucleotides line up with TRBD2. V was pared by 5 bases and J by 0 bases, with 10 bases of the junction left unmatched. The CDR3 spans 18 residues. CDR3 loop: CASSPLAGAPSSYNEQFF. Written as DNA, the CDR3 is TGTGCCAGCAGTCCCCTAGCGGGGGCCCCCAGCTCCTACAATGAGCAGTTCTTC.

This chain joins TRBV20-1 and TRBJ1-4; tentatively, D is TRBD1 (5 bases). Trimming stripped 6 bases from V and 9 bases from J, with 20 bases between. Germline V CDR1 and CDR2: DFQATT, SNEGSKA (reference sequence). CDR3 length: 14 amino acids. CDR3 amino acids: CSAPSPGGGKKLFF. The CDR3 DNA follows: TGCAGTGCCCCTTCCCCGGGCGGGGGTAAAAAACTGTTTTTT.

The rearrangement links TRBV7-9 to TRBJ1-1, with D unclear. The CDR3 extends over 15 amino acids. Germline CDR1 is SEHNR and CDR2 is FQNEAQ (reference sequence). V gave up 0 bases and J gave up 1 base, with 9 bases separating them. Here the CDR3 reads CASSLAEAGNTEAFF. The CDR3 DNA sequence: TGTGCCAGCAGCTTAGCTGAGGCGGGGAACACTGAAGCTTTCTTT.

In nucleotides, the CDR3 is TGCGCCAGCAGCCAAGATCGAGGGACAGACCCCGAATTAGAGGGTCAGTACTTC. Translated, it gives CASSQDRGTDPELEGQYF. The chain combines TRBV4-1 with TRBJ2-4; 7 bases align to TRBD1. The CDR3 extends over 18 amino acids. Germline CDR1 reads MGHRA; CDR2 reads YSYEKL. V lost 0 bases and J lost 12; bases outside the gene matches: 20.

The gene calls are TRBV6-2 or TRBV6-3 and TRBJ2-7, with 8 bases that match TRBD2. In germline, CDR1 is MNHEY, CDR2 SVGEGT. With V trimmed by 0 bases and J by 0 bases, 10 bases remained unmatched. This CDR3 has 18 residues. CDR3 sequence (DNA): TGTGCCAGCAGTTACTCGAGAGGCGGGACTAGTTTCTCCTACGAGCAGTACTTC. Its protein product is CASSYSRGGTSFSYEQYF.

This clonotype showed up just a few times. This chain connects TRBV5-5 to TRBJ2-3; 15 bases agree with TRBD2. CDR1 is SGHKS and CDR2 is YYEKEE in the germline V gene (reference sequence). The J segment lost 2 bases and the V segment lost 0 bases, leaving 10 bases of the junction unmatched. The CDR3 runs 20 residues. This chain's CDR3 is CASSLVGLAGGAAITDTQYF. In nucleotides, the CDR3 is TGTGCCAGCAGCTTGGTGGGACTAGCGGGGGGCGCAGCTATCACAGATACGCAGTATTTT. Full variable domain (rest looked up from reference TRBV5-5 and TRBJ2-3): DAGVTQSPTHLIKTRGQQVTLRCSPISGHKSVSWYQQVLGQGPQFIFQYYEKEERGRGNFPDRFSARQFPNYSSELNVNALLLGDSALYLCASSLVGLAGGAAITDTQYFGPGTRLTVL.

The J gene is TRBJ1-2, the V gene TRBV2; 8 bases match TRBD1. The CDR3 contains 15 residues. The ends lost 7 bases at V and 5 bases at J; junction bases unmatched: 12. Germline CDR1 is SNHLY and CDR2 is FYNNEI. The CDR3 region is CASMRDRTAIYGYTF. CDR3 bases: TGTGCCAGCATGCGGGACAGGACGGCTATATATGGCTACACCTTC. Full variable domain (rest looked up from reference TRBV2 and TRBJ1-2): EPEVTQTPSHQVTQMGQEVILRCVPISNHLYFYWYRQILGQKVEFLVSFYNNEISEKSEIFDDQFSVERPDGSNFTLKIRSTKLEDSAMYFCASMRDRTAIYGYTFGSGTRLTVV.

This chain joins TRBV11-2 and TRBJ1-1, with TRBD1 as a possible D gene (6 bases). The V and J ends lost 5 bases and 3 bases respectively, with 7 bases between them. Germline V lookup: CDR1 SGHAT, CDR2 FQNNGV. The CDR3 totals 12 residues. CDR3: CASSGGHTEAFF. CDR3 DNA: TGTGCCAGCAGCGGGGGGCACACTGAAGCTTTCTTT.

The V gene is TRBV13, the J gene TRBJ1-6, with a possible D match to TRBD1 (5 bases). Germline values: CDR1 PRHDT, CDR2 FYEKMQ (reference sequence). The CDR3 totals 16 residues. V was shortened by 4 bases and J by 0 bases, with 10 bases between the two germline ends. This CDR3 is CASSSREGSYNSPLHF. The CDR3 nucleotides are TGTGCCAGCAGCTCCAGGGAAGGCTCCTATAATTCACCCCTCCACTTT. Filled out from reference TRBV13 and TRBJ1-6, the complete variable domain reads AAGVIQSPRHLIKEKRETATLKCYPIPRHDTVYWYQQGPGQDPQFLISFYEKMQSDKGSIPDRFSAQQFSDYHSELNMSSLELGDSALYFCASSSREGSYNSPLHFGNGTRLTVT.

On this clonotype: A read error may account for a junction end that differs from germline. The chain combines TRBV7-2 with TRBJ2-1; D perhaps matches TRBD2 (6 bases). This CDR3 region has 15 residues. The germline gives CDR1 SGHTA, CDR2 FQGNSA. CDR3 nucleotides: TGTGCCGGCAGCTTAGCCAGCGGGTCACACAATGAGCAGTTCTTC. Protein: CAGSLASGSHNEQFF.